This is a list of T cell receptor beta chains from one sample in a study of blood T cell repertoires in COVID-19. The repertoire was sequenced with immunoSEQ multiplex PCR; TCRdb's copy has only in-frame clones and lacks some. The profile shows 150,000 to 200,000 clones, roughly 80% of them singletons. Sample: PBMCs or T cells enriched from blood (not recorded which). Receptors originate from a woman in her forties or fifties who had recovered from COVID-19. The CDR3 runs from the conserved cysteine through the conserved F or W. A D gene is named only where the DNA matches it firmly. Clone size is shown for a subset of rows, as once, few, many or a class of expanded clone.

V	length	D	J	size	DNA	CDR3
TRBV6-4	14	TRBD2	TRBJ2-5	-	TGTGCCAGCAGTGAGAGCGGGGGACAAGAGACCCAGTACTTC	CASSESGGQETQYF
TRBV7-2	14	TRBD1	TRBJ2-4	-	TGTGCCAGCAGCCCGGGACAGTCGGGAAACATTCAGTACTTC	CASSPGQSGNIQYF
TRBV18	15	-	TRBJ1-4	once	TGTGCCAGCTCACCACCGGCCCTCAGGGGTGAAAAACTGTTTTTT	CASSPPALRGEKLFF
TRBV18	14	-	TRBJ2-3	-	TGTGCCAGCTCACCACCCCTGAGCACAGATACGCAGTATTTT	CASSPPLSTDTQYF
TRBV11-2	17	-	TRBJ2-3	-	TGTGCCAGCAGCTTTCCCCCTGGAGTATTCAGCACAGATACGCAGTATTTT	CASSFPPGVFSTDTQYF
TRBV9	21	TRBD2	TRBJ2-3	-	TGTGCCAGCAGCGTTCCCCGGGAACTAGCGGGAGTATTTGGGGGCCCAGATACGCAGTATTTT	CASSVPRELAGVFGGPDTQYF
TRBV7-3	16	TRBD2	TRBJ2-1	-	TGTGCCAGCAGCGACCCGAGCGGGAGCTCCTACAATGAGCAGTTCTTC	CASSDPSGSSYNEQFF
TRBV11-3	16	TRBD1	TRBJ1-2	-	TGTGCCAGCAGCCCGATTCCGGGACAGCTTAACTATGGCTACACCTTC	CASSPIPGQLNYGYTF
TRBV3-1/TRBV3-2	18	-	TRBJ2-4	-	TGTGCCAGCAGCCAACCCCTCCCGGGAATTGGAGCCAAAAACATTCAGTACTTC	CASSQPLPGIGAKNIQYF
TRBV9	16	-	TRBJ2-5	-	TGTGCCAGCAGCGTAGGGCTCAGCAGGGTCGGCGAGACCCAGTACTTC	CASSVGLSRVGETQYF
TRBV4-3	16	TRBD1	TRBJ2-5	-	TGCGCCAGCAGCCACCGCACGCAGGGGGCTGGGGAGACCCAGTACTTC	CASSHRTQGAGETQYF
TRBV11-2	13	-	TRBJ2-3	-	TGTGCCAGCAGCTTATCGAGCACAGATACGCAGTATTTT	CASSLSSTDTQYF
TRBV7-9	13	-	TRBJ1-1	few	TGTGCCAGCAGCTGGGGAGGGAACACTGAAGCTTTCTTT	CASSWGGNTEAFF
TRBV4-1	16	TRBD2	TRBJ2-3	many	TGCGCCAGCAGCCAAGGTAGCGGGGTAACCACAGATACGCAGTATTTT	CASSQGSGVTTDTQYF
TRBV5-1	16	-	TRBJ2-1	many	TGCGCCAGCAGCTTGGCCGTTGCGGGGGCGAGCAGTGAGCAGTTCTTC	CASSLAVAGASSEQFF
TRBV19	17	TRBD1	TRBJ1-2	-	TGTGCCAGTAGTCCCCCTGCAGGGACAGGGGCGGCTTATGGCTACACCTTC	CASSPPAGTGAAYGYTF
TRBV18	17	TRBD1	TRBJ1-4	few	TGTGCCAGCTCTGAAAGGGGACAGACTTTAACTAATGAAAAACTGTTTTTT	CASSERGQTLTNEKLFF
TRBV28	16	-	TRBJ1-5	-	TGTGCCAGCAGTTTGCCCCCCCCGGGAACGGGACAGCCCCAGCATTTT	CASSLPPPGTGQPQHF
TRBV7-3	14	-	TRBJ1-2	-	TGTGCCAGCAGCTTAACGGCGGCGGACTATGGCTACACCTTC	CASSLTAADYGYTF
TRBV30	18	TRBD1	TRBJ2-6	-	TGTGCCTGGAGGAAACAGGGGGCCGGTAGCTCTGGGGCCAACGTCCTGACTTTC	CAWRKQGAGSSGANVLTF
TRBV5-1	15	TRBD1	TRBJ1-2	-	TGCGCCAGCAGCTTGGAATGGACAGGGTCGTATGGCTACACCTTC	CASSLEWTGSYGYTF
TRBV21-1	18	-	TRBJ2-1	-	TGTGCCAGCAGCAAAAGGAGGGTGGGCGGGCCAGCCTACAATGAGCAGTTCTTC	CASSKRRVGGPAYNEQFF
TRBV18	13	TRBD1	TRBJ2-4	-	TGTGCCAGCTCCGGGACAGGGGAAAACATTCAGTACTTC	CASSGTGENIQYF
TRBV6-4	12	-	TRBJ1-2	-	TGTGCCAGCAGTGACGGCAGGGCTGGCTACACCTTC	CASSDGRAGYTF
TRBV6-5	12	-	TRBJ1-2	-	TGTGCCAGCGTTGAGGAATACTATGGCTACACCTTC	CASVEEYYGYTF
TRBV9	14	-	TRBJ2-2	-	TGTGCCAGCAGCGTAGGGACATTGGGCGGGGAGCTGTTTTTT	CASSVGTLGGELFF
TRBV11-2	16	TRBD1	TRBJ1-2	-	TGTGCCAGCAGCTTAAGCAGCAGGACAGGGGATGCGGGCTACACCTTC	CASSLSSRTGDAGYTF
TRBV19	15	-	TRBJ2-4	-	TGTGCCACTTCCCGGGGGGCCGTAGCCAAAAACATTCAGTACTTC	CATSRGAVAKNIQYF
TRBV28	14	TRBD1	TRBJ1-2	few	TGTGCCAGCAGTGCTCAACAGGGGTACTATGGCTACACCTTC	CASSAQQGYYGYTF
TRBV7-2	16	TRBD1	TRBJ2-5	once	TGTGCCAGCAGCACCCCGGACAGGGGGCTGGGAGAGACCCAGTACTTC	CASSTPDRGLGETQYF
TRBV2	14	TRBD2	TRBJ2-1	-	TGTGCCAGCAGACCAGCGGGAGGGTACAATGAGCAGTTCTTC	CASRPAGGYNEQFF
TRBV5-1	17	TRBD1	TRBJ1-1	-	TGCGCCAGCAGCTTGGCCAAGGGGGCAGGCCTTAACACTGAAGCTTTCTTT	CASSLAKGAGLNTEAFF
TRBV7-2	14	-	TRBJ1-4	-	TGTGCCAGCAGCCTACAGTCCATTAATGAAAAACTGTTTTTT	CASSLQSINEKLFF
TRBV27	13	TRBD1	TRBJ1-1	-	TGTGCCAGCAGTCGGGACAGGACGGGGGAAGCTTTCTTT	CASSRDRTGEAFF
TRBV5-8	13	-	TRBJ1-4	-	TGTGCCAGCAGCCGCCGACAGGTTGAAAAACTGTTTTTT	CASSRRQVEKLFF
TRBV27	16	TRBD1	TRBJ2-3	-	TGTGCCAGCAGTGAAACTGGGACAGGGGGCACAGATACGCAGTATTTT	CASSETGTGGTDTQYF